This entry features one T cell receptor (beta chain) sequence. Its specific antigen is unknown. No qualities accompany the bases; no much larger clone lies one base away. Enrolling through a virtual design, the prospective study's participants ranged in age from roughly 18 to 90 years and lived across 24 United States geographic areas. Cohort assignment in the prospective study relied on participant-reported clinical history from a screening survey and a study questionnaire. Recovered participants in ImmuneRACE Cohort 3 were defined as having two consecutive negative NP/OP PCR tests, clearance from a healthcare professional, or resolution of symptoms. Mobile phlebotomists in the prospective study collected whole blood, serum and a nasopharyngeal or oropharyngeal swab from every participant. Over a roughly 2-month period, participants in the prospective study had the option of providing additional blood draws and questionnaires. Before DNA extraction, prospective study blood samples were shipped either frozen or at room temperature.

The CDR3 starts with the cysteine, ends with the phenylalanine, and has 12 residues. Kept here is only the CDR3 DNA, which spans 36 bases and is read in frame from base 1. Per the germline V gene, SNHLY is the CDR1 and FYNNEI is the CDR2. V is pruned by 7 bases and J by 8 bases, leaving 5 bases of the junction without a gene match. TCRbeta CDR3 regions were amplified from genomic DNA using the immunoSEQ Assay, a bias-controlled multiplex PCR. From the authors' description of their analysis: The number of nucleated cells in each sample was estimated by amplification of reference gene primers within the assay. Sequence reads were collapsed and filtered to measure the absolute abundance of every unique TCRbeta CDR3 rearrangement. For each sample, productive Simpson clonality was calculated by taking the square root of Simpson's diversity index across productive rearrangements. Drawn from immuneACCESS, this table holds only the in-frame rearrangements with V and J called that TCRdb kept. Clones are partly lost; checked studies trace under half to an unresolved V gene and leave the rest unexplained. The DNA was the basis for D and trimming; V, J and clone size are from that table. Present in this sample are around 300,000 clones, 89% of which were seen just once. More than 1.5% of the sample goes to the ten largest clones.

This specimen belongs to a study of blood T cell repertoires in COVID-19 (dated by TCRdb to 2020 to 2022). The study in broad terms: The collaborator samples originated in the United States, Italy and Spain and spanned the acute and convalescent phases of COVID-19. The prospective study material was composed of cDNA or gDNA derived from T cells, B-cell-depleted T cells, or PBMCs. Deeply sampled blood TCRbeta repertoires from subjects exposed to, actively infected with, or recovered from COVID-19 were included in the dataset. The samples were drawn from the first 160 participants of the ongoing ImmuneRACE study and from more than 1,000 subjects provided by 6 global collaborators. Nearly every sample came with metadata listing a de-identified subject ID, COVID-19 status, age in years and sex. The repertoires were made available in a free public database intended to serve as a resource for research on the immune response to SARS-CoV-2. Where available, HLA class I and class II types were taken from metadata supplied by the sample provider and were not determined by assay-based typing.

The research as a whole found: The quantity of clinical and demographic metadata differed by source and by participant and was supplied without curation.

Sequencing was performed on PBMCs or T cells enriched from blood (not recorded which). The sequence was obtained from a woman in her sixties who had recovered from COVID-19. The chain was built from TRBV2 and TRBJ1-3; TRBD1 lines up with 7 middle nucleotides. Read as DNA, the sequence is TGTGCCAGCATGACAGGGAAATACACCATATATTTT. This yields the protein CASMTGKYTIYF.